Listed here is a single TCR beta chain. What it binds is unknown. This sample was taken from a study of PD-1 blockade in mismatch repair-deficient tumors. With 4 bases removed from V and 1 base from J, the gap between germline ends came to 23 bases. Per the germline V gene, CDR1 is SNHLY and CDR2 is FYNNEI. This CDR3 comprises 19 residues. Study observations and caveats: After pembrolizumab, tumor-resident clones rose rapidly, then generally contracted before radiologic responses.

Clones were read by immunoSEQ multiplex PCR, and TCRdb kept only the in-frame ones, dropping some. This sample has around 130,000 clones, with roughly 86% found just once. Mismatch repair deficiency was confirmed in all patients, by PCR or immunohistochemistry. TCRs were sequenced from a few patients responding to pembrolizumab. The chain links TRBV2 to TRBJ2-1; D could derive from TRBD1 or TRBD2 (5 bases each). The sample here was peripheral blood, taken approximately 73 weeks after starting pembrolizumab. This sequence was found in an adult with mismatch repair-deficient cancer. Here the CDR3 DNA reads TGTGCCAGCAGTGGACTCCAATGGGCTGGGGGTCCTTCCTACAATGAGCAGTTCTTC. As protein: CASSGLQWAGGPSYNEQFF.